This TCR beta chain was sequenced during a study of cytomegalovirus exposure and HLA in healthy donors (dated by TCRdb to between 2016 and 2019). Concerning the study at large: A later analysis indicated that the roughly 130 validation repertoires were generated on the platform also employed for the approximately 700 repertoires of the first cohort. The study aimed to test whether signatures of past pathogen exposure could be identified by cataloging public T cell receptors. A separate validation cohort of over 95 different subjects was used in addition to the 666-subject first cohort. To predict cytomegalovirus infection status, the study brought together high-throughput TCR immunosequencing, statistical association of individual TCRs with disease status, and machine learning.

Library preparation employed the immunoSEQ multiplex PCR assay. On the authors' methods: To diagnose cytomegalovirus status from the catalog of TCR beta chain sequences, a statistical classification framework was built. Entries here come from immuneACCESS through TCRdb and include only in-frame sequences with V and J called. Some clones fail to appear in such tables; in the studies checked, an unresolved V gene covers under half of the shortfall, and the cause of the remainder is unknown. From that table come the V and J calls and clone size; the DNA was used to work out D and trimming. For this sample the table gives 200,000 to 250,000 clones, of which 80% to 90% were detected only once. The ten largest clones capture 1.5% to 2.5% of the sample. Note on this clone: Its antigen remains undetermined. No per-base quality is available; no much larger clone lies one base away.

The CDR3 contains 14 residues, cysteine and phenylalanine counted. Only CDR3 DNA remains: 42 bases, in frame from the first base. V and J lose 7 bases and 0 bases, and a span of 12 bases separates them. According to the germline V gene, CDR1 reads MDHEN and CDR2 reads SYDVKM. Paper-wide results and their limitations: Cytomegalovirus status was reported to be diagnosed by the classifier with high specificity and sensitivity in both the original and validation cohorts. In the study, about 150 TCR beta chains were listed as associated with cytomegalovirus. In a later analysis, TCRs clustered in the first cohort were found to also tend to co-occur in the approximately 120 validation repertoires, with 90% to 95% of cluster scores above 0. In vitro tests confirmed that a few of the cytomegalovirus-associated TCR beta chains recognize cytomegalovirus antigens. A later analysis had no HLA typing for the validation cohort, so co-occurrence there was scored across all 120 repertoires. Across donors, most TCR sequences were observed very rarely, whereas some public TCRs were present in many individuals. The authors suggested that the approach could potentially be extended to other disease states and immunological phenotypes.

Donors formed part of the validation cohort, which comprised over a hundred subjects and was distinct from the first cohort of roughly 600 subjects. Specimen: PBMCs. The chain is encoded by TRBV28 joined to TRBJ1-1; TRBD1 might be the D gene, on 5 matching bases. The origin of this receptor is a woman between 18 and 29 years old in good health and CMV-seropositive. The nucleotides are TGTGCCAGCACGGAGCAGGGTATGAACACTGAAGCTTTCTTT. This is translated as CASTEQGMNTEAFF.